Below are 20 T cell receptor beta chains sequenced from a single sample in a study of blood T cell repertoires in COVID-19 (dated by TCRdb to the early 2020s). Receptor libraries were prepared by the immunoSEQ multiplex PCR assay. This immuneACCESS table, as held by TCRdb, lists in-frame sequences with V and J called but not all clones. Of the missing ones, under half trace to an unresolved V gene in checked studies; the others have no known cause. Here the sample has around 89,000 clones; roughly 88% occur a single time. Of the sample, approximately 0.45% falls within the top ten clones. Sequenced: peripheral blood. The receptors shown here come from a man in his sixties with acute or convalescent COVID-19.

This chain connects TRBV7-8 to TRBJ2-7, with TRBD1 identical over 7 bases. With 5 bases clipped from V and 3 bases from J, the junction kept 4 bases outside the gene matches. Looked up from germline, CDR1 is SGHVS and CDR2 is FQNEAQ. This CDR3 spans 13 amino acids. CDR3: CASSPTGNYEQYF. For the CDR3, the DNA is TGTGCCAGCAGCCCGACAGGGAACTACGAGCAGTACTTC.

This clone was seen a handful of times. CDR3 sequence reads: CASSSDRAFNEKLFF. The CDR3 coding sequence is TGTGCCAGCAGCTCCGACAGGGCCTTTAATGAAAAACTGTTTTTT. The rearrangement links TRBV7-9 to TRBJ1-4; TRBD1 matches at 7 bases. CDR3 length: 15 amino acids. The ends lost 4 bases at V and 4 bases at J; junction bases unmatched: 6. CDR1 SEHNR and CDR2 FQNEAQ come from the germline V gene (reference sequence).

CDR3 loop: CASIMTAGTDTQYF. The CDR3 nucleotides read TGTGCCAGTATAATGACAGCCGGCACAGATACGCAGTATTTT. The chain carries TRBV19 and TRBJ2-3; a possible D gene is TRBD1 (5 bases). The CDR3 has 14 amino acids. V was trimmed by 7 bases and J by 1 base, leaving 12 bases between them. Germline lookup yields CDR1 LNHDA and CDR2 SQIVND (reference sequence). Together with reference TRBV19 and TRBJ2-3, the CDR3 gives the full variable domain: DGGITQSPKYLFRKEGQNVTLSCEQNLNHDAMYWYRQDPGQGLRLIYYSQIVNDFQKGDIAEGYSVSREKKESFPLTVTSAQKNPTAFYLCASIMTAGTDTQYFGPGTRLTVL.

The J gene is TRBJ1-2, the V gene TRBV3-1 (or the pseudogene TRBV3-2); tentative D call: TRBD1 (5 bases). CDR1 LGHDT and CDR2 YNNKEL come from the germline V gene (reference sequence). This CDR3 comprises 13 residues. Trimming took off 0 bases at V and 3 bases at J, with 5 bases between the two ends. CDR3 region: CASSQDRDYGYTF. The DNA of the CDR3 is TGTGCCAGCAGCCAAGACAGGGACTATGGCTACACCTTC.

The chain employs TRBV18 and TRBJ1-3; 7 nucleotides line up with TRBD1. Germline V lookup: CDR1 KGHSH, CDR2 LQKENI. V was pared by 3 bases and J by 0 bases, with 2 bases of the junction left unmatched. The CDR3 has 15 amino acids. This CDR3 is CASSPRDSSGNTIYF. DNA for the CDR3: TGTGCCAGCTCACCCAGGGACAGCTCTGGAAACACCATATATTTT.

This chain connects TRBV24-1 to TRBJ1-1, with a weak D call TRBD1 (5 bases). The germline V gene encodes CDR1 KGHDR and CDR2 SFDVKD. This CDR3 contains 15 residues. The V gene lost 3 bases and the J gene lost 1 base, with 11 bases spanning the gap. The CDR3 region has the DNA TGTGCCACCAGTGATATGGCAGGGCGGAACACTGAAGCTTTCTTT. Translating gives CATSDMAGRNTEAFF.

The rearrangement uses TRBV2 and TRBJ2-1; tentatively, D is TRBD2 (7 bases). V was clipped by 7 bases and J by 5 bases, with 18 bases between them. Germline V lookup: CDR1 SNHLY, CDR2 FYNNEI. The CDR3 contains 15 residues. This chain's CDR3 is CASTRGGLGDNEQFF. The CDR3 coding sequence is TGTGCCAGCACGAGGGGGGGTTTAGGAGACAATGAGCAGTTCTTC.

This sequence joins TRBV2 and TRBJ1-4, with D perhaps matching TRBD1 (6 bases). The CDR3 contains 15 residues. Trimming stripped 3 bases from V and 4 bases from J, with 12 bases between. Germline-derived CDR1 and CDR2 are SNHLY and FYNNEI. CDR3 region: CASSEQGLVNEKLFF. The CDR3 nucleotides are TGTGCCAGCAGTGAGCAGGGGTTGGTTAATGAAAAACTGTTTTTT.

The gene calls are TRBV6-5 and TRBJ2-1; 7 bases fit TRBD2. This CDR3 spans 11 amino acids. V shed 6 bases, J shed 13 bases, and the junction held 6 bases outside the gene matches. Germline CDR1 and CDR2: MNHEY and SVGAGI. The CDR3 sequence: CASRGGMGQFF. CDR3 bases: TGTGCCAGCAGGGGGGGGATGGGACAGTTCTTC.

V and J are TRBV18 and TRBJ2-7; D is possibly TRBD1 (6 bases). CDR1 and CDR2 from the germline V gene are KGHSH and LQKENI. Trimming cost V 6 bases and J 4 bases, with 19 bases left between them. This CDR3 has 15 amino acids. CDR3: CASSPGDTLIYEQYF. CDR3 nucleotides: TGTGCCAGCTCCCCTGGGGACACCCTAATTTACGAGCAGTACTTC.

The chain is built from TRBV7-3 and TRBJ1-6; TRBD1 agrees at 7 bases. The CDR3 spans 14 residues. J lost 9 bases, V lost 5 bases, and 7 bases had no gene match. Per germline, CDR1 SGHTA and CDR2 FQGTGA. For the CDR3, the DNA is TGTGCCAGCAGCCCCGGACAGGACGCTTCACCCCTCCACTTT. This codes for CASSPGQDASPLHF. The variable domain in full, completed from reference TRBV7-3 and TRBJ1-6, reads GAGVSQTPSNKVTEKGKYVELRCDPISGHTALYWYRQSLGQGPEFLIYFQGTGAADDSGLPNDRFFAVRPEGSVSTLKIQRTERGDSAVYLCASSPGQDASPLHFGNGTRLTVT.

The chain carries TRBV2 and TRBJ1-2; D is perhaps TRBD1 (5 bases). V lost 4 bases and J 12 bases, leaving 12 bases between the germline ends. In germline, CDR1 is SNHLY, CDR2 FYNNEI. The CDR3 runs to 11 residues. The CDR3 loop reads CASSGGRANTF. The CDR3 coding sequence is TGTGCCAGCAGTGGGGGCAGGGCTAACACCTTC.

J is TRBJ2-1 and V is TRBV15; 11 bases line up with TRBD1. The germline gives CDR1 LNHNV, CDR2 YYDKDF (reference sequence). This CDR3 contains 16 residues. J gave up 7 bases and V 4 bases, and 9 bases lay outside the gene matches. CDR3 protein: CATSTPGQGALNEQFF. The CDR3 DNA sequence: TGTGCCACCAGCACGCCAGGACAGGGGGCTTTGAATGAGCAGTTCTTC.

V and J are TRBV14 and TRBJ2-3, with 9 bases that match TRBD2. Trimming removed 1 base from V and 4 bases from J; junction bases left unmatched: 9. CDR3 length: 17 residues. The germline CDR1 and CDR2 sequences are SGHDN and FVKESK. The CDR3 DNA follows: TGTGCCAGCAGCCAAGTACCAGCGGGGGGCGGGGCAGATACGCAGTATTTT. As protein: CASSQVPAGGGADTQYF.

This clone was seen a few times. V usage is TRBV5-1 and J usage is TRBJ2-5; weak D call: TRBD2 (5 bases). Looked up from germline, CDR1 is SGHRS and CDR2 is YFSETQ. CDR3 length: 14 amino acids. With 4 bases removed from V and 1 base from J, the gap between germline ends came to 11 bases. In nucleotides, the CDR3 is TGCGCCAGCAGCCGCGGACTGGTCCAAGAGACCCAGTACTTC. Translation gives CASSRGLVQETQYF.

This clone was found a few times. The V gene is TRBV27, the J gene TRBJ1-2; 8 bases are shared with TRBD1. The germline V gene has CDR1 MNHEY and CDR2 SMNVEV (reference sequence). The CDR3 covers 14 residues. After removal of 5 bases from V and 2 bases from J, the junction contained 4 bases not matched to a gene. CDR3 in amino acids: CASSNNRGNYGYTF. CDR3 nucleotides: TGTGCCAGCAGTAATAACAGGGGGAACTATGGCTACACCTTC.

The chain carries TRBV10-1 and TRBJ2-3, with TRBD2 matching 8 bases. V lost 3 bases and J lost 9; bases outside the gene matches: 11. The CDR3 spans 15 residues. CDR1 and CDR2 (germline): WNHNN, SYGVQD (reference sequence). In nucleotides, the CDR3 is TGCGCCAGCAGTGATTTAGCGGGAAAAGGAGCCACGCAGTATTTT. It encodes CASSDLAGKGATQYF.

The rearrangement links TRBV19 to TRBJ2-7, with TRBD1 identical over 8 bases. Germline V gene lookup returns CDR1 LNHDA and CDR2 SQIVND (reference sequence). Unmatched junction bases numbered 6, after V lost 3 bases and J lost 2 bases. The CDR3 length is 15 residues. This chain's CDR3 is CASSIVDRATYEQYF. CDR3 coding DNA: TGTGCCAGTAGTATTGTGGACAGGGCTACCTACGAGCAGTACTTC.

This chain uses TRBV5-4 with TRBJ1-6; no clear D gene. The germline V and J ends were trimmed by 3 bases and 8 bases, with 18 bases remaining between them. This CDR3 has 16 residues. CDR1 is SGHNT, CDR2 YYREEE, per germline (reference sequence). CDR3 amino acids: CASSSQREREDSPLHF. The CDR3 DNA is TGTGCCAGCAGCTCACAAAGGGAGAGGGAGGATTCACCCCTCCACTTT.

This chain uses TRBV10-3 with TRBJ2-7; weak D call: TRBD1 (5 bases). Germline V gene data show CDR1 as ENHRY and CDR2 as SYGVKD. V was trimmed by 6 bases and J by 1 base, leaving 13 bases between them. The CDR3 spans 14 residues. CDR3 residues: CAIRLDSESYEQYF. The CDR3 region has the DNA TGTGCCATCAGACTCGACAGCGAATCCTACGAGCAGTACTTC.